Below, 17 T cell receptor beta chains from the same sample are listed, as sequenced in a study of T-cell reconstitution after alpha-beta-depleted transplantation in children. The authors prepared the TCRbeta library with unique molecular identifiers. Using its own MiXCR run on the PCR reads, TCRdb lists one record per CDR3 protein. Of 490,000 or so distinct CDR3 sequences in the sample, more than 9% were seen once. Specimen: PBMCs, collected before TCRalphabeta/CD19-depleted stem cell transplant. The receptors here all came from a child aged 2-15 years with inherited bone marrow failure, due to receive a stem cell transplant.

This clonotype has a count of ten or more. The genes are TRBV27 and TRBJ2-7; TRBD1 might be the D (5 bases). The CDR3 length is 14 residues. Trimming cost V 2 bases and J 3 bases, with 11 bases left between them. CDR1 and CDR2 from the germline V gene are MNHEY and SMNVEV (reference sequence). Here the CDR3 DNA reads TGTGCCAGCAGTTTACAGGGATCTTACTACGAGCAGTACTTC. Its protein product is CASSLQGSYYEQYF.

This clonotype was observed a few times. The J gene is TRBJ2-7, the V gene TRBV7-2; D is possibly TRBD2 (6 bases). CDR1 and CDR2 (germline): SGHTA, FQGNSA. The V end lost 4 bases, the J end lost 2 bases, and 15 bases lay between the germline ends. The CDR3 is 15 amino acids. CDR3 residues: CASSSGLAAAYEQYF. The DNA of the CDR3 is TGTGCCAGCAGCTCTGGGTTAGCGGCCGCCTACGAGCAGTACTTC.

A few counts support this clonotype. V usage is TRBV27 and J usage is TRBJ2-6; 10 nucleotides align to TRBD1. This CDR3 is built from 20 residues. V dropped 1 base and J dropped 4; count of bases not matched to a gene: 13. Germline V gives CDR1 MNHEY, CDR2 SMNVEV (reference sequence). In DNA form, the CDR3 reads TGTGCCAGCAGTTTATGGGCGGGGACAGGGGTTCCGGGGGGGGCCAACGTCCTGACTTTC. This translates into CASSLWAGTGVPGGANVLTF.

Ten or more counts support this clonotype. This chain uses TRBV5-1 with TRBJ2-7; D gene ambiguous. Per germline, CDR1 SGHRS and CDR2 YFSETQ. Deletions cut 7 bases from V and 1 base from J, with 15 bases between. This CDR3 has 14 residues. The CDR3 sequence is CASSSKDASYEQYF. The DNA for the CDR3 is TGCGCCAGCTCTTCCAAGGACGCTTCCTACGAGCAGTACTTC.

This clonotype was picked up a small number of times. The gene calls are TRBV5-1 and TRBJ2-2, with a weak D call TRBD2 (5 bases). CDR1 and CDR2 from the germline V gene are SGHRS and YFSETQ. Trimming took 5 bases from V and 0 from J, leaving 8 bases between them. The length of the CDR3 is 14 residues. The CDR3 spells CASREDPNTGELFF. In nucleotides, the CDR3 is TGCGCCAGCAGGGAGGACCCGAACACCGGGGAGCTGTTTTTT.

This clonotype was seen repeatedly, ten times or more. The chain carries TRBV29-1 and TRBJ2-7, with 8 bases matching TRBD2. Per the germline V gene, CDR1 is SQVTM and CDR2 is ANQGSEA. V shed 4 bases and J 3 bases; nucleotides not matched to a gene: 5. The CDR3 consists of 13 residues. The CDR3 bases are TGCAGCGTTGCCCCGGGACTAGTCTACGAGCAGTACTTC. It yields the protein CSVAPGLVYEQYF.

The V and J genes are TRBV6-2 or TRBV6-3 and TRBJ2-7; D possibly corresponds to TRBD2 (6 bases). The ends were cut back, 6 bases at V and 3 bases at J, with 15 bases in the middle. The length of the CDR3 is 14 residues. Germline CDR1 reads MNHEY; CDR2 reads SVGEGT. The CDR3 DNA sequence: TGTGCCAGCAGGAGACTAGTCTTTGGCTACGAGCAGTACTTC. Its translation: CASRRLVFGYEQYF.

The CDR3 sequence: CASSPGVICGSTDTQYF. DNA of the CDR3: TGTGCCAGCAGCCCCGGGGTGATCTGCGGGAGCACAGATACGCAGTATTTT. The chain has TRBV4-2 and TRBJ2-3; D might be TRBD2 (5 bases). The CDR3 length is 17 residues. Looked up from germline, CDR1 is LGHNA and CDR2 is YNFKEQ. V was cut by 4 bases and J by 0 bases, with 17 bases left in between.

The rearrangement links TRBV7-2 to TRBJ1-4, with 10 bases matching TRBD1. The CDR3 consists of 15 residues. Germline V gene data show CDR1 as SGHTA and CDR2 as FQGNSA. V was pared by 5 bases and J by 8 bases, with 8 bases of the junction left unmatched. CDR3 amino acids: CASSTRTGGEEKLFF. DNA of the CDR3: TGTGCCAGCAGCACACGGACAGGGGGAGAGGAAAAACTGTTTTTT.

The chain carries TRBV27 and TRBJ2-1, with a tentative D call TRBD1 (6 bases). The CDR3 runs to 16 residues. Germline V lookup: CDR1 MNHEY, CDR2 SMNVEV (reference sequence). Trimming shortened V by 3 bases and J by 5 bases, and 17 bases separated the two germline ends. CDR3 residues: CASSFRQEWGHNEQFF. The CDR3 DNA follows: TGTGCCAGCAGTTTTCGACAGGAGTGGGGCCACAATGAGCAGTTCTTC.

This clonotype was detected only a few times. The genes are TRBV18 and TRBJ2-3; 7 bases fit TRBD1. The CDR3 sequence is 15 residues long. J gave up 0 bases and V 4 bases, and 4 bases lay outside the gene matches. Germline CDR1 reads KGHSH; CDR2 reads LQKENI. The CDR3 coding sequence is TGTGCCAGCTCACGTCAGGGGGAGAGCACAGATACGCAGTATTTT. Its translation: CASSRQGESTDTQYF.

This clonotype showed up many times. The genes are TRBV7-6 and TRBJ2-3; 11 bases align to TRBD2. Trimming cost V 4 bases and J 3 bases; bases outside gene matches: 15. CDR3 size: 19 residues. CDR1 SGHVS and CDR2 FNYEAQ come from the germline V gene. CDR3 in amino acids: CASSSLGGASGRLTDTQYF. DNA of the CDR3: TGTGCCAGCAGCTCGCTCGGAGGTGCTAGCGGGAGGCTGACAGATACGCAGTATTTT.

CDR3 sequence: CASSQAPTSGGTDTQYF. In DNA form, the CDR3 reads TGCGCCAGCAGCCAAGCCCCGACTAGCGGCGGCACAGATACGCAGTATTTT. This chain uses TRBV4-3 with TRBJ2-3, with 9 positions matching TRBD2. This CDR3 has 17 residues. CDR1 and CDR2 (germline): LGHNA, YSLEER. V dropped 1 base and J dropped 1; count of bases not matched to a gene: 6.

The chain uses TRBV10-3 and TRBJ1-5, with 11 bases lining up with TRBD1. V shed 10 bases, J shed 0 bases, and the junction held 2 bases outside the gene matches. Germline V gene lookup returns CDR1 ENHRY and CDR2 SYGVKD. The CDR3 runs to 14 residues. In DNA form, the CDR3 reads TGTGCCACCGGGACAGGGGGTAGCAATCAGCCCCAGCATTTT. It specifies CATGTGGSNQPQHF.

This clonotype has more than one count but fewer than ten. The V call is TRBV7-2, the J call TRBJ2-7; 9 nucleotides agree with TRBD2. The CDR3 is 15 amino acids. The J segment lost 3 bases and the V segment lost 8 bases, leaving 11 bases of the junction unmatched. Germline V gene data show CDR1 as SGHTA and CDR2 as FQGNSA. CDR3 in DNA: TGTGCCAGCCACCCGGCTAGCGGGACTAACTACGAGCAGTACTTC. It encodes CASHPASGTNYEQYF.

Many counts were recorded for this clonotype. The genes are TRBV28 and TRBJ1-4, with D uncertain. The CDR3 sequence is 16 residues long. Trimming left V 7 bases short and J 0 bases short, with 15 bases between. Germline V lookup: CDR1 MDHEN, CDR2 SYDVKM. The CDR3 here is CASTAPTSSTNEKLFF. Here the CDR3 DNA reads TGTGCCAGCACCGCCCCAACGAGCTCAACTAATGAAAAACTGTTTTTT.

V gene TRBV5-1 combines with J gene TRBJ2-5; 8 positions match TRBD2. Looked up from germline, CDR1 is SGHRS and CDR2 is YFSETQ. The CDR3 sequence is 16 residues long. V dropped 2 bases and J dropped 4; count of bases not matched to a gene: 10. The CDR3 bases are TGCGCCAGCAGCTTAGCGGGAGTATTGGGGGGAGAGACCCAGTACTTC. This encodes CASSLAGVLGGETQYF. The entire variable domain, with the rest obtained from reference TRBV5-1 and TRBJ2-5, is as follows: KAGVTQTPRYLIKTRGQQVTLSCSPISGHRSVSWYQQTPGQGLQFLFEYFSETQRNKGNFPGRFSGRQFSNSRSEMNVSTLELGDSALYLCASSLAGVLGGETQYFGPGTRLLVL.